This T cell receptor beta chain was sequenced during a study of blood T cells in healthy people across ages (dated by TCRdb to between 2015 and 2017). Broadly, across the study: In model experiments, template switching captured roughly one uniquely barcoded TCR beta cDNA molecule for every two T cells. The donors were split into four age groups: young (average about 16 years), middle-aged (39), aged (approximately 59) and long-lived (approximately 80). Donors of different ages were randomly distributed across sequencing lanes to avoid experimental bias. Age-related changes in TCR beta repertoire diversity were measured in the study by deep sequencing normalized with unique cDNA molecular identifiers. Two additional independent replicas of 1 million unique cDNA reads from the same blood draw were analyzed for two donors (one aged 18 to 30 and one aged 80 or older). What the study reported, not specific to this receptor: Estimates of total diversity from one million sequenced T cells were regarded as lower bounds and underestimates. A strong correlation was found between observed TCR beta diversity and the percentage of naive T cells measured by flow cytometry. Because profiling used bulk unsorted PBMCs, naive and antigen-experienced compartments could not be compared conclusively. Compared with the aged group, the long-lived group had more naive CD4+ T cells, fewer expanded clones and increased TCR diversity, suggesting age selection. Because the CMV infection status of the donors was unknown, age-related changes in expanded clonotypes may potentially have been confounded. Observed TCR beta diversity per million T cells fell roughly linearly with age, and a significant reduction was already apparent by age around 36.

The germline V gene (reference sequence) sets CDR1 to DFQATT and CDR2 to SNEGSKA. The V end gives up 3 bases and the J end 2 bases, leaving 2 bases in the junction not matched to a gene. CDR3 length: 13 amino acids, cysteine to phenylalanine. Of the read, only the CDR3 DNA is kept; its 39 bases are in frame from base 1. This clonotype was recorded a few times. What this receptor recognizes is not known. Per-base qualities were not stored, and no clone one base away is much larger. Libraries came from 5' RACE. Sequencing instrument: Illumina HiSeq 2500. The second PCR ran for roughly 6 to 11 cycles and used a J-beta primer mix along with a sample-barcoded 5' primer. Each TCR beta cDNA molecule received a unique molecular identifier from a template-switch 5' adaptor carrying 12 random nucleotides. Each sample yielded at least 2.5 million CDR3-containing paired-end reads. All of the RNA was converted into first-strand cDNA using the Mint cDNA synthesis kit, with a TRBC-specific oligonucleotide serving as the primer. Following uracil-DNA glycosylase treatment, a first 18-cycle PCR with universal primers M1SS and BC2_uni_R was performed on all cDNA. The paper's data handling went like this. For normalization, 1 million high-quality reads, each with a distinct molecular identifier, were randomly selected from each sample. Reads sharing molecular identifiers were discarded rather than binned into consensus sequences. CDR3 identification, clonotype clustering and error correction used MiTCR with a Q25 quality threshold and the strictest error-elimination algorithm. Lower-bound total TCR beta diversity was estimated with a nonparametric unseen species model using Euler transformation. TCRdb reworked the public reads: Q25 trimming with fastp, MiXCR clone assembly, productive beta chains retained. Records with the same CDR3 protein are collapsed into one entry carrying the most frequent genes and DNA. The V and J calls were not made by the authors but by TCRdb's processing. This sample gives approximately 820,000 distinct CDR3 sequences in total; under 55% of them show up just once. The ten largest clones add up to about 19% of the sample.

Systemically healthy Caucasian individuals from Russia, approximately 39 in total and aged roughly 6 to 100 years, were included as donors. Approximately 9.7 milliliters of peripheral blood were drawn from each donor into EDTA-treated Vacutainer tubes. PBMCs were isolated by Ficoll-Paque density-gradient centrifugation, with at least 7 million obtained per sample. Trizol reagent was used to extract total RNA from the PBMCs, yielding at least 5.5 micrograms per sample. For every donor, an aliquot of PBMCs went through flow cytometry to measure the percentages of naive CD45RAhigh/CD27high T cells. The clonotype comes from a man in his sixties in good health. The chain is encoded by TRBV20-1 joined to TRBJ2-7; 9 junctional bases match TRBD1. Sequencing was carried out using blood. The CDR3 has the sequence CSARGTGTYEQYF. The DNA sequence reads TGCAGTGCTAGGGGGACAGGGACCTACGAGCAGTACTTC.